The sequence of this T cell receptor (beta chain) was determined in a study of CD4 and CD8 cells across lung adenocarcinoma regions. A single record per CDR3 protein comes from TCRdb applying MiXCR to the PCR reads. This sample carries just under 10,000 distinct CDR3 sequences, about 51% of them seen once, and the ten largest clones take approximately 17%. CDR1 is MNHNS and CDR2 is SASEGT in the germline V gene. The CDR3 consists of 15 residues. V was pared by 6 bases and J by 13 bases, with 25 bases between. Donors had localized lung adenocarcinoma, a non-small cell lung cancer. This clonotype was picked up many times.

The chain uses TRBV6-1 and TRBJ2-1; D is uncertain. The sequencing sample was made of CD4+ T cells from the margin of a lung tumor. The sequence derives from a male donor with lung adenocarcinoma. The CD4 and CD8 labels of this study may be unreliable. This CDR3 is CASRPLPHSQETQFF. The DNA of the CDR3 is TGTGCCAGCAGGCCCCTACCCCACAGCCAAGAGACCCAGTTCTTC.